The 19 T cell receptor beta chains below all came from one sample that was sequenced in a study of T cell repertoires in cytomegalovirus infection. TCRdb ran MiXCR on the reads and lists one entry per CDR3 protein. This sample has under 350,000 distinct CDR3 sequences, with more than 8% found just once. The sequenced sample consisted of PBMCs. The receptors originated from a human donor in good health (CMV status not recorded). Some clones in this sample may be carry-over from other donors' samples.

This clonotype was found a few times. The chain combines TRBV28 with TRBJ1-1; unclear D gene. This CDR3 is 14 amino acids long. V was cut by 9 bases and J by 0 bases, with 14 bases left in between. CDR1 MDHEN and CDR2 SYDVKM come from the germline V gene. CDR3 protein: CASRTIPMNTEAFF. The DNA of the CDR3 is TGTGCCAGTAGGACGATCCCCATGAACACTGAAGCTTTCTTT.

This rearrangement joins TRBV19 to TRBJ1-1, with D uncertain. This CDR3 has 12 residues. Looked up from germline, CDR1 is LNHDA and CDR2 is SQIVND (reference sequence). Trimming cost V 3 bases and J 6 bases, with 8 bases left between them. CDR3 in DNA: TGTGCCAGTAGTATTCCGGGCGCTGAAGCTTTCTTT. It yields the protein CASSIPGAEAFF.

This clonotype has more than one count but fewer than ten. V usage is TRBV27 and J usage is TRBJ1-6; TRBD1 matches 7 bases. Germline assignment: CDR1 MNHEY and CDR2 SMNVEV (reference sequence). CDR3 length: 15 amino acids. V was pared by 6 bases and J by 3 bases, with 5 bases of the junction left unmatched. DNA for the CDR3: TGTGCCAGCAGGCCGACAGGGAACTATAATTCACCCCTCCACTTT. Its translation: CASRPTGNYNSPLHF.

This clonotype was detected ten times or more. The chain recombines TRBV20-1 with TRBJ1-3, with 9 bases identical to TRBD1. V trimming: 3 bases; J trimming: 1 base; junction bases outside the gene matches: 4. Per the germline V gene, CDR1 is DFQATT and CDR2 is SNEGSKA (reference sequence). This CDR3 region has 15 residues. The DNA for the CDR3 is TGCAGTGCTAGCCCGACAGGGGGTTCTGGAAACACCATATATTTT. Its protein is CSASPTGGSGNTIYF.

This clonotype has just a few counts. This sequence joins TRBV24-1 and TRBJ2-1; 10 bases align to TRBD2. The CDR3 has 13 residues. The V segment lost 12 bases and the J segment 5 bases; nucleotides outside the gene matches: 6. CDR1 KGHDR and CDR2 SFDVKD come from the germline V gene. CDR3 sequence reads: CAVPGLANNEQFF. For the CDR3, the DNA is TGTGCCGTCCCGGGACTAGCGAACAATGAGCAGTTCTTC.

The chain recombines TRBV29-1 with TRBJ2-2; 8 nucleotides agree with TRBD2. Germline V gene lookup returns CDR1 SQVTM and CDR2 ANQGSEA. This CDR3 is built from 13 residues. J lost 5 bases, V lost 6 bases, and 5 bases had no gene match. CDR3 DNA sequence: TGCAGCGTAGGACGGGAGGGGACCGGGGAGCTGTTTTTT. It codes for CSVGREGTGELFF.

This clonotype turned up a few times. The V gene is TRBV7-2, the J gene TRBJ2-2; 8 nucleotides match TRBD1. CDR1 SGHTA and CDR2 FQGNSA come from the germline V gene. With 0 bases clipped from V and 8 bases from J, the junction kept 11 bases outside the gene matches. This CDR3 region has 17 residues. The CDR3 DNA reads TGTGCCAGCAGCTTAGCTGGCCAGGGGGCGATTTTGGGGGAGCTGTTTTTT. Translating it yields CASSLAGQGAILGELFF.

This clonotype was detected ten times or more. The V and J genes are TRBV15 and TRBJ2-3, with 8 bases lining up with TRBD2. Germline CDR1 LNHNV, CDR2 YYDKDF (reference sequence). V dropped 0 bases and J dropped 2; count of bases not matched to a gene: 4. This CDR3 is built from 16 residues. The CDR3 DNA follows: TGTGCCACCAGCAGAGATGGCGGGAGGTTCACAGATACGCAGTATTTT. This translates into CATSRDGGRFTDTQYF.

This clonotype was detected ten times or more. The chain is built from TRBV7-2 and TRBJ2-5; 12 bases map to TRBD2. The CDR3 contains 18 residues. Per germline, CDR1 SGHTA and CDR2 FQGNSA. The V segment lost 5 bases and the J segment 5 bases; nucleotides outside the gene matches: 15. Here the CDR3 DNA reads TGTGCCAGCAGCCGCAATTGGGCTAGCGGGGGGGCCGGGGAGACCCAGTACTTC. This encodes CASSRNWASGGAGETQYF.

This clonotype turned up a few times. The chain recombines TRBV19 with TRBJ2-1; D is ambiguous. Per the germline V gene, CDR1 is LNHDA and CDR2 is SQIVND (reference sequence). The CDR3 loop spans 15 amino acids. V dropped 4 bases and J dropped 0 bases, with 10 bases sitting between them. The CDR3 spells CASSTKGPSYNEQFF. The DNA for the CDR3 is TGTGCCAGTAGTACTAAGGGTCCCTCCTACAATGAGCAGTTCTTC. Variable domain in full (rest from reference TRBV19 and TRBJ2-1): DGGITQSPKYLFRKEGQNVTLSCEQNLNHDAMYWYRQDPGQGLRLIYYSQIVNDFQKGDIAEGYSVSREKKESFPLTVTSAQKNPTAFYLCASSTKGPSYNEQFFGPGTRLTVL.

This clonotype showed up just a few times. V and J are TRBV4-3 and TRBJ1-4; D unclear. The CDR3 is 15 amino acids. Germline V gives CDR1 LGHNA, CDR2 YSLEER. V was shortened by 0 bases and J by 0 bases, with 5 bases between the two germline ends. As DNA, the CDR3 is TGCGCCAGCAGCCAAGAGGGCTCAACTAATGAAAAACTGTTTTTT. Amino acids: CASSQEGSTNEKLFF.

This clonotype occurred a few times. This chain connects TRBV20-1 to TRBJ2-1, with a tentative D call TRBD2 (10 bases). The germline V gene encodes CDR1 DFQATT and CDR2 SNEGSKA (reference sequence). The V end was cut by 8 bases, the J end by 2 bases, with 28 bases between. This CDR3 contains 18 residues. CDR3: CSPSGTGRLAGAYNEQFF. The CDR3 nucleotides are TGCAGTCCTTCCGGGACAGGGCGCCTAGCGGGAGCCTACAATGAGCAGTTCTTC.

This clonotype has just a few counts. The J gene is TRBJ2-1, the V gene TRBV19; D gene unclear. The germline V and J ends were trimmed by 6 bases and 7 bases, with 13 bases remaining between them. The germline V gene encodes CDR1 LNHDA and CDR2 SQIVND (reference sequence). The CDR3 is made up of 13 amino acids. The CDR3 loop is CASSISLGNEQFF. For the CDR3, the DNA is TGTGCCAGTAGCATCTCGCTCGGGAATGAGCAGTTCTTC. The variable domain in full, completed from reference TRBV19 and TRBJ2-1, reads DGGITQSPKYLFRKEGQNVTLSCEQNLNHDAMYWYRQDPGQGLRLIYYSQIVNDFQKGDIAEGYSVSREKKESFPLTVTSAQKNPTAFYLCASSISLGNEQFFGPGTRLTVL.

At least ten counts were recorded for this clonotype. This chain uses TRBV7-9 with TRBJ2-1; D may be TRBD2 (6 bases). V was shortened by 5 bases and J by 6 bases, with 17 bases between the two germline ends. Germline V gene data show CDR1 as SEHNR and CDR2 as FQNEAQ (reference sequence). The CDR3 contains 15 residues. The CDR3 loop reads CASSASGTLGNEQFF. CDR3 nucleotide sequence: TGTGCCAGCAGCGCATCCGGGACTCTAGGCAATGAGCAGTTCTTC.

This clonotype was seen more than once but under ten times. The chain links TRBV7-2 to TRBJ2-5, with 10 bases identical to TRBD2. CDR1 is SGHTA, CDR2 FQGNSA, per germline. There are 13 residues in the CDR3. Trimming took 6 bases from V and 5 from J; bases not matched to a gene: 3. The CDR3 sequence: CASRAGGPETQYF. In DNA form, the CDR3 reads TGTGCCAGCAGAGCGGGGGGGCCGGAGACCCAGTACTTC.

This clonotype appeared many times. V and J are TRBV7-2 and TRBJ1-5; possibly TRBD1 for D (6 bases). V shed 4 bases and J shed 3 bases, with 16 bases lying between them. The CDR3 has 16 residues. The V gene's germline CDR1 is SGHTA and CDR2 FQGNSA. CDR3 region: CASSSPLGATNQPQHF. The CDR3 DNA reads TGTGCCAGCAGCTCCCCATTGGGGGCGACCAATCAGCCCCAGCATTTT.

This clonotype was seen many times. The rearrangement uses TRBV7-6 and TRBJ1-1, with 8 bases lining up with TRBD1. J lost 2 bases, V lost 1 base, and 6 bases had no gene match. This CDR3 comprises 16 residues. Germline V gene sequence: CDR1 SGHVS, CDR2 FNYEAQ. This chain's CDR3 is CASSLGLAGGNTEAFF. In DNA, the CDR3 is TGTGCCAGCAGCTTAGGTCTGGCAGGGGGCAACACTGAAGCTTTCTTT.

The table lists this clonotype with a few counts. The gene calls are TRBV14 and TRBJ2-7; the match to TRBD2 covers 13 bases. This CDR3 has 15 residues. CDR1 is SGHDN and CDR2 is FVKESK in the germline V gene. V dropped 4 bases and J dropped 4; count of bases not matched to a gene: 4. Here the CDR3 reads CASSPPGLAGYEQYF. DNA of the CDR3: TGTGCCAGCAGCCCCCCGGGACTAGCGGGATACGAGCAGTACTTC.

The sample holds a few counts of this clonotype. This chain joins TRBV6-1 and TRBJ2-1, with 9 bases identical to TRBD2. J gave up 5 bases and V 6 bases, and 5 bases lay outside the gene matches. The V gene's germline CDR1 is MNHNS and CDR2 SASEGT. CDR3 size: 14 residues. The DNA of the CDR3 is TGTGCCAGCAGGGCCGGACTAGCGCACAATGAGCAGTTCTTC. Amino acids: CASRAGLAHNEQFF.